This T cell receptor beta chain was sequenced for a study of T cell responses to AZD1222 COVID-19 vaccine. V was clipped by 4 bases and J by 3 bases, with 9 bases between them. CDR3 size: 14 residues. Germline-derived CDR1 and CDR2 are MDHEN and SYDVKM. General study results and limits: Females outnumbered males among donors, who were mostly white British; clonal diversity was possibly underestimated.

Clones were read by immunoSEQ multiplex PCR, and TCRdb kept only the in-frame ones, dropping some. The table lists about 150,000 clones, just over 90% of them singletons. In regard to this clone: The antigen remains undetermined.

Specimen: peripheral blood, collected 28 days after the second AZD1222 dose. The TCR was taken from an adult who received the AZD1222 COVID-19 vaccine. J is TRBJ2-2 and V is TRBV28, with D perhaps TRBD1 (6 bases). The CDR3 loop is CASSSHRDTGELFF. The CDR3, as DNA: TGTGCCAGCAGTTCACACAGGGACACCGGGGAGCTGTTTTTT.